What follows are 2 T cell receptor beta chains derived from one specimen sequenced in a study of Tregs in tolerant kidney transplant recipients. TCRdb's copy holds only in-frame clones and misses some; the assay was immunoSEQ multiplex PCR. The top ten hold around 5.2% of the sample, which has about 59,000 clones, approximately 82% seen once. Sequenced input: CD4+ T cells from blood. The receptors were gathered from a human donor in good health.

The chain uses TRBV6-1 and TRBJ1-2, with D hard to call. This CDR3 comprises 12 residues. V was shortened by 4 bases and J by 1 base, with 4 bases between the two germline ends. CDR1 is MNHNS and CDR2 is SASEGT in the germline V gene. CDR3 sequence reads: CASSVINYGYTF. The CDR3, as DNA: TGTGCCAGCAGTGTTATTAACTATGGCTACACCTTC.

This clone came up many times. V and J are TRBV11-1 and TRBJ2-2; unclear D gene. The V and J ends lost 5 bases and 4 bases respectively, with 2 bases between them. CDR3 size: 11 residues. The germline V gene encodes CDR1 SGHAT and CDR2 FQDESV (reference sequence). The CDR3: CASSPTGELFF. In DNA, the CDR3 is TGTGCCAGCAGCCCCACCGGGGAGCTGTTTTTT.